This TCR beta chain came from a study of patients and donors after allogeneic stem cell transplantation. TCRdb recomputed calls from the RT-PCR reads with MiXCR, one row per CDR3 protein. The data contain tens of thousands of distinct CDR3 sequences, under 50% of them singletons. This clonotype has just one count. Germline V gives CDR1 MNHEY, CDR2 SVGEGT. J lost 7 bases, V lost 6 bases, and 11 bases had no gene match. The CDR3 runs to 17 residues. V is TRBV6-2 or TRBV6-3 and J is TRBJ2-2, with 13 nucleotides matching TRBD2. The TCR comes from a human donor who was either an allogeneic HSCT recipient or a stem cell or donor lymphocyte infusion donor (not recorded which). It is not recorded whose cells these are; they may come from a transplant donor. The source material was blood, either unsorted or a sorted T cell fraction (not recorded which). The CDR3 region is CASRTEGLAGHNGELFF. In nucleotides, the CDR3 is TGTGCCAGCAGAACCGAGGGACTAGCGGGACACAACGGGGAGCTGTTTTTT.